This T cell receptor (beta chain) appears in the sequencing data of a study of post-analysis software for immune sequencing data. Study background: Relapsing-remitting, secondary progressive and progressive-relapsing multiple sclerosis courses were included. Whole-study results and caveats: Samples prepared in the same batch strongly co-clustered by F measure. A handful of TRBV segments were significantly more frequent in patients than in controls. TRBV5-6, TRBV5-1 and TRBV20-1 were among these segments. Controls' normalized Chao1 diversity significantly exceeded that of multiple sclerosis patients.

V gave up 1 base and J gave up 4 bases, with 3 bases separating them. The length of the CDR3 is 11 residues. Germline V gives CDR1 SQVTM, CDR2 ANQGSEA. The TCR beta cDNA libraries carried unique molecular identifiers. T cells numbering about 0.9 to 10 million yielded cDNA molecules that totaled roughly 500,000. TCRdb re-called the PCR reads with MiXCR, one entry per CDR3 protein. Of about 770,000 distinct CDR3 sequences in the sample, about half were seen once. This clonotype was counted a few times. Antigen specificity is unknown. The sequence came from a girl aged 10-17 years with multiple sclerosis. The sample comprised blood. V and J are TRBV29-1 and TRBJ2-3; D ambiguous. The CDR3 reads CSVEVSDTQYF. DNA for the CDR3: TGCAGCGTTGAAGTCTCAGATACGCAGTATTTT.